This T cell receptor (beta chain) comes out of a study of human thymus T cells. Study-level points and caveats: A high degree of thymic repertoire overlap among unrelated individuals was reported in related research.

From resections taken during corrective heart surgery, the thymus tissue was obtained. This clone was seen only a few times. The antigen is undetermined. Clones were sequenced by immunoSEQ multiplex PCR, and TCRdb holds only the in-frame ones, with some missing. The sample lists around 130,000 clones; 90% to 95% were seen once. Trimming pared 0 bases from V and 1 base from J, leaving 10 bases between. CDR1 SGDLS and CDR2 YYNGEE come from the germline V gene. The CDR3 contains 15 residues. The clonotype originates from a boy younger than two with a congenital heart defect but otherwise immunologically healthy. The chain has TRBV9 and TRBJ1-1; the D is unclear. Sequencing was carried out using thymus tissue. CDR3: CASSVGQTGNTEAFF. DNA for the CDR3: TGTGCCAGCAGCGTAGGCCAAACTGGGAACACTGAAGCTTTCTTT.